The rows below give T cell receptor beta chains drawn from one sample of a study of early T cells in non-severe SARS-CoV-2 infection. MiXCR, run by TCRdb on the 5' RACE reads, gives a single entry per CDR3 protein. The sample shows some 40,000 distinct CDR3 sequences, roughly 5.4% of them seen only once. The starting material was whole blood, obtained at baseline. The receptor source for this set is an adult who was a healthcare worker with PCR-confirmed SARS-CoV-2 infection or an uninfected control (not recorded which). The CDR3 runs from the conserved cysteine through the conserved F or W. D genes are given only for firm matches. Clone size is shown for a subset of rows, as once, few, many or a class of expanded clone.

j_call v_call d_call clone_size cdr3_nt cdr3_aa
TRBJ2-1 TRBV25-1 NA many TGTGCCAGCAGCGACACTTCCTTCACCTACAATGAGCAGTTCTTC CASSDTSFTYNEQFF
TRBJ1-6 TRBV5-1 TRBD1 NA TGCGCCAGCAGCACCGGACAGGCCGCGAATTCACCCCTCCACTTT CASSTGQAANSPLHF
TRBJ1-2 TRBV12-3/TRBV12-4 TRBD1 many TGTGCCAGCAGTTTAGGGTCAGGGGGCGATGGCTACACCTTC CASSLGSGGDGYTF
TRBJ2-7 TRBV7-9 NA many TGTGCCAGCAGCCCCCTGGGGGGAGCTGGCGAGCAGTACTTC CASSPLGGAGEQYF
TRBJ1-1 TRBV5-1 NA many TGCGCCAGCAGCTTGGAACCCACATTGGTGGAGGGTATGAACACTGAAGCTTTCTTT CASSLEPTLVEGMNTEAFF
TRBJ2-3 TRBV10-1 TRBD1 few TGCGCCAGCAGTTGGGACAGGCCCACAGATACGCAGTATTTT CASSWDRPTDTQYF
TRBJ2-7 TRBV11-2 TRBD1 many TGTGCCAGCAGTCCCATACCCGGGACAGCCGACGAAATCCCCTACGAGCAGTACTTC CASSPIPGTADEIPYEQYF
TRBJ2-3 TRBV12-3/TRBV12-4 TRBD1 many TGTGCCAGCACCTTCGGACAGGGCGAAACGAGCACAGATACGCAGTATTTT CASTFGQGETSTDTQYF
TRBJ2-1 TRBV11-2 TRBD2 many TGTGCCAGCAGCTTACCCCCGGGAGGGCAGTTCTTC CASSLPPGGQFF
TRBJ2-3 TRBV6-5 NA few TGTGCCACCCGGGGGCTAGATACGCAGTATTTT CATRGLDTQYF
TRBJ1-1 TRBV7-9 NA NA TGTGCCAGCACATCCGGGAACACTGAAGCTTTCTTT CASTSGNTEAFF
TRBJ2-2 TRBV12-3/TRBV12-4 NA many TGTGCCAGCACCTGGGGTGTCTGGGAGCTGTTTTTT CASTWGVWELFF
TRBJ2-1 TRBV20-1 TRBD2 few TGCAGTGCTAGAATGTGGTCTAGCGGGACTTACAATGAGCAGTTCTTC CSARMWSSGTYNEQFF
TRBJ2-2 TRBV2 NA many TGTGCCAGCAGCTGGCGTCCAGGCACCGGGGAGCTGTTTTTT CASSWRPGTGELFF
TRBJ1-2 TRBV30 TRBD1 many TGTGCCTGGAGTGACGGACAGGGATTTTACTATGGCTACACCTTC CAWSDGQGFYYGYTF
TRBJ1-1 TRBV6-2/TRBV6-3 TRBD1 NA TGTGCCAGCAGTGAACAGGGGGCGCGGGGCACTGAAGCTTTCTTT CASSEQGARGTEAFF
TRBJ2-2 TRBV7-9 TRBD2 many TGTGCCAGCAGCTCCGTAGCGGGGAAGAACACCGGGGAGCTGTTTTTT CASSSVAGKNTGELFF
TRBJ2-7 TRBV24-1 NA many TGTGCCACCAGTGATACCGGGGCCCTGTGGTACTTC CATSDTGALWYF
TRBJ2-1 TRBV4-3 NA many TGCGCCAGCAGCCAAGATCGCGCGGGAAATGAGCAGTTCTTC CASSQDRAGNEQFF
TRBJ2-7 TRBV2 NA many TGTGCCAGCGGAGGGGCCGAGCAGTACTTC CASGGAEQYF
TRBJ2-7 TRBV6-5 NA many TGTGCCAGCAGTTCCTGGCGGGACGTTTACGAGCAGTACTTC CASSSWRDVYEQYF
TRBJ2-5 TRBV20-1 NA many TGCAGTGCTAGACGTGGGGGGCAAGAGACCCAGTACTTC CSARRGGQETQYF
TRBJ2-3 TRBV19 TRBD2 many TGTGCCAGTCGGGGGCTAGCGGGAGGATCAGATACGCAGTATTTT CASRGLAGGSDTQYF
TRBJ2-1 TRBV6-2/TRBV6-3 NA many TGTGCCAGCAGGCCATCACAGGGCTACAATGAGCAGTTCTTC CASRPSQGYNEQFF
TRBJ2-1 TRBV30 NA many TGTGCCTGGAGTCCCAGGGGTCGTAGCGGTTACAATGAGCAGTTCTTC CAWSPRGRSGYNEQFF